This note documents a single T cell receptor (beta chain) sequence. These data belong to a study of blood T cell repertoires in COVID-19. The CDR3 consists of 17 residues. Looked up from germline, CDR1 is LNHNV and CDR2 is YYDKDF (reference sequence). V gave up 0 bases and J gave up 2 bases, with 13 bases separating them. Original handling: Estimates of nucleated cell counts were drawn from the amplification of reference gene primers. Here immunoSEQ multiplex PCR was the method, and the copy in TCRdb shows in-frame clones only, minus some. From that table come the V and J calls and clone size; the DNA was used to work out D and trimming. The sample contains about 120,000 clones, around 87% of which appear only once.

The TCR originated in a man aged 50 to 59 with acute or convalescent COVID-19. The chain joins TRBV15 to TRBJ1-4; D unclear. Input material: peripheral blood. CDR3 residues: CATSRDHAGITNEKLFF. The CDR3 DNA follows: TGTGCCACCAGCAGAGATCATGCGGGGATCACTAATGAAAAACTGTTTTTT.